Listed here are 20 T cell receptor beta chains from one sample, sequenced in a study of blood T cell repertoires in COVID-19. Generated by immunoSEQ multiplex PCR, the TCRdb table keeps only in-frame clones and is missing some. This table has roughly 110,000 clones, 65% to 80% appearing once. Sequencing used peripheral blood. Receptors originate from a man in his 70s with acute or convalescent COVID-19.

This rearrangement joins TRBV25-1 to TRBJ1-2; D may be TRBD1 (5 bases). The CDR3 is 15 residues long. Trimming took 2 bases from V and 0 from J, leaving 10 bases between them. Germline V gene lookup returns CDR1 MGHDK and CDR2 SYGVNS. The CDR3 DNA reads TGTGCCAGCAGTGAACAGGGAAGAGCTAACTATGGCTACACCTTC. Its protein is CASSEQGRANYGYTF.

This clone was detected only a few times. CDR3 region: CAISPDRTYQPQHF. The CDR3, as DNA: TGTGCCATCTCCCCGGACAGGACGTATCAGCCCCAGCATTTT. This chain links TRBV10-3 with TRBJ1-5, with 7 bases lining up with TRBD1. CDR3 size: 14 residues. CDR1 is ENHRY, CDR2 SYGVKD, per germline. V trimming: 8 bases; J trimming: 5 bases; junction bases outside the gene matches: 9.

The CDR3 sequence: CASSSTGSYGYTF. The CDR3 DNA reads as TGTGCCAGCAGCTCCACAGGCTCCTATGGCTACACCTTC. The chain links TRBV6-5 to TRBJ1-2; tentative D call: TRBD1 (5 bases). The CDR3 runs 13 residues. Looked up from germline, CDR1 is MNHEY and CDR2 is SVGAGI. Between the trimmed V and J ends, which lost 6 bases and 4 bases, there was a span of 12 bases.

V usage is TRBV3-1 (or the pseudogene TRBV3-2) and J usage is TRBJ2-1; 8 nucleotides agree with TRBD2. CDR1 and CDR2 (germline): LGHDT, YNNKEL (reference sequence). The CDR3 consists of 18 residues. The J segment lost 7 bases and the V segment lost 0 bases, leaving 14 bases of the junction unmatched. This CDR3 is CASSQDGGWTSISNEQFF. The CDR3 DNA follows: TGTGCCAGCAGCCAAGACGGGGGATGGACTAGCATATCGAATGAGCAGTTCTTC.

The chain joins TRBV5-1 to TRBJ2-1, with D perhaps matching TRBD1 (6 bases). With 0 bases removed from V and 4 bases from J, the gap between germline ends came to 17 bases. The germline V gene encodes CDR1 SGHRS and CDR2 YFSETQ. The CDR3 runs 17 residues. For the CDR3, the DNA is TGCGCCAGCAGCTTGGGTCTCCGACAGGTGGGATACAATGAGCAGTTCTTC. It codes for CASSLGLRQVGYNEQFF.

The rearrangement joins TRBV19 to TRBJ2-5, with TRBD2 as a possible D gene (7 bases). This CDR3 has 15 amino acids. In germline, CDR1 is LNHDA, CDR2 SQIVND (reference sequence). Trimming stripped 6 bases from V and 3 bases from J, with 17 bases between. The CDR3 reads CASRRGSGGEETQYF. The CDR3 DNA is TGTGCCAGTAGACGGGGGTCGGGGGGCGAAGAGACCCAGTACTTC.

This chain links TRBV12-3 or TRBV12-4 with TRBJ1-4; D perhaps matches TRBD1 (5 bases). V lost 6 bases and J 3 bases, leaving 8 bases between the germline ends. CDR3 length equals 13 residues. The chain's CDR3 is CASSGGANEKLFF. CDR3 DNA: TGTGCCAGCAGCGGGGGTGCTAATGAAAAACTGTTTTTT.

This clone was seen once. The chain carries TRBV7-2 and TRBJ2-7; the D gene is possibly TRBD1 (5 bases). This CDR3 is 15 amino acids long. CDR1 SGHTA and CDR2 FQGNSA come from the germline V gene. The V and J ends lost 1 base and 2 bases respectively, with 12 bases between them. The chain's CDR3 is CASSLGQSSTYEQYF. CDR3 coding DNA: TGTGCCAGCAGCTTAGGACAGTCCTCAACCTACGAGCAGTACTTC.

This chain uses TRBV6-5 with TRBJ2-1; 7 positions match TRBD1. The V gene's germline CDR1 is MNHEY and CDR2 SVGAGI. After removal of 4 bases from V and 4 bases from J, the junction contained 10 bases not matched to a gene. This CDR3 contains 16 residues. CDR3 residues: CASSSWTGSSYNEQFF. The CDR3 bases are TGTGCCAGCAGTTCTTGGACAGGTTCAAGTTACAATGAGCAGTTCTTC.

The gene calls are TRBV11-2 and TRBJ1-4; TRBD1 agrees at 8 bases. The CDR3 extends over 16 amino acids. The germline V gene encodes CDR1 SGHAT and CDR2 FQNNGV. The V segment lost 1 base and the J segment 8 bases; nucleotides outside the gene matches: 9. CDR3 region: CASSLGGRGRGEKLFF. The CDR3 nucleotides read TGTGCCAGCAGCTTAGGGGGCAGGGGGCGGGGAGAAAAACTGTTTTTT.

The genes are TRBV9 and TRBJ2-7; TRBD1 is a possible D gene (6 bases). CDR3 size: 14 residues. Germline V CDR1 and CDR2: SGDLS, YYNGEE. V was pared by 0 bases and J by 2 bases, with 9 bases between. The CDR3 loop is CASSVGPGAYEQYF. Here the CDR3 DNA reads TGTGCCAGCAGCGTAGGTCCAGGGGCCTACGAGCAGTACTTC.

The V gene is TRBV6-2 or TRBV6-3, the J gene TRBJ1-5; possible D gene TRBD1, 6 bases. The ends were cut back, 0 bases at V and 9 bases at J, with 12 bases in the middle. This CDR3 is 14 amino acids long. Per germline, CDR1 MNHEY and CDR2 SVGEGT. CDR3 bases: TGTGCCAGCAGTTACTCGAAGCGGGGGCGGCCCCAGCATTTT. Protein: CASSYSKRGRPQHF.

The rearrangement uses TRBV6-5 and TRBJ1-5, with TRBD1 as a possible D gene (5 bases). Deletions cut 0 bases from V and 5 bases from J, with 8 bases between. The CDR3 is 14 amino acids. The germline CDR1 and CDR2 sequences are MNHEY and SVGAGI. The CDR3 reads CASSYSGQDQPQHF. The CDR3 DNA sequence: TGTGCCAGCAGTTACTCTGGACAAGATCAGCCCCAGCATTTT.

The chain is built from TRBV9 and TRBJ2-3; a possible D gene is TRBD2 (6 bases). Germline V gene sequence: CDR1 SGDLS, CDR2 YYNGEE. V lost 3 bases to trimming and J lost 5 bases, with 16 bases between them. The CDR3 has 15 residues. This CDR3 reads CASSAQGEEGDTQYF. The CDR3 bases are TGTGCCAGCAGCGCCCAAGGGGAGGAGGGAGATACGCAGTATTTT.

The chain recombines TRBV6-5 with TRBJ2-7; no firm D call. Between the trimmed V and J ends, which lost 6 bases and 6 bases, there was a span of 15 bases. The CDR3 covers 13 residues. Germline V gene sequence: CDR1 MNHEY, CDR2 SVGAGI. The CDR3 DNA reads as TGTGCCAGCAGAATCGATCCGCTTAGCGAGCAGTACTTC. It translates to CASRIDPLSEQYF.

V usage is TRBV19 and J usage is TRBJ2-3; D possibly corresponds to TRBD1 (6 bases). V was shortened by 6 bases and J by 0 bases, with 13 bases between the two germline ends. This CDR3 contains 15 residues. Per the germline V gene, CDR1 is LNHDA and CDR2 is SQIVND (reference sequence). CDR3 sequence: CASSDRRTSTDTQYF. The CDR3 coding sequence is TGTGCCAGTAGCGACAGGCGAACTAGCACAGATACGCAGTATTTT.

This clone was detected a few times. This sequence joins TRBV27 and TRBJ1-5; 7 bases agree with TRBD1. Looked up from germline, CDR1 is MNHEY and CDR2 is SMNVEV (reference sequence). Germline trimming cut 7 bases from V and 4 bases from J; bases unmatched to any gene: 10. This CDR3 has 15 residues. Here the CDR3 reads CASNKPGQRNQPQHF. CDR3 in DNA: TGTGCCAGCAACAAACCGGGACAGAGAAATCAGCCCCAGCATTTT.

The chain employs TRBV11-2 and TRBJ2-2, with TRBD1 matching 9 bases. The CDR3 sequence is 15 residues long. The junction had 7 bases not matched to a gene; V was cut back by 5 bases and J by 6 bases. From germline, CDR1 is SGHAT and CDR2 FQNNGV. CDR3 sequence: CASSLDRGKAGELFF. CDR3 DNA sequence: TGTGCCAGCAGCCTTGACAGGGGGAAGGCCGGGGAGCTGTTTTTT.

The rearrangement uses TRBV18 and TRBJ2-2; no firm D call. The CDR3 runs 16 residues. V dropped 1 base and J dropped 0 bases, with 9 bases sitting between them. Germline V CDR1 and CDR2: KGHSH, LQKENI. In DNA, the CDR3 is TGTGCCAGCTCACCACGAGCTGATTCGAACACCGGGGAGCTGTTTTTT. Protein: CASSPRADSNTGELFF.

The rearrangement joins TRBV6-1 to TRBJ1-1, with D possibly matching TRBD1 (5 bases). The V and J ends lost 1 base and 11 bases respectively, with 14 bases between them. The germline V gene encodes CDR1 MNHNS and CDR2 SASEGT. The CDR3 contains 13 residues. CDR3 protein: CASSEDTGPGAFF. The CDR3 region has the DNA TGTGCCAGCAGTGAAGATACGGGCCCAGGGGCTTTCTTT.